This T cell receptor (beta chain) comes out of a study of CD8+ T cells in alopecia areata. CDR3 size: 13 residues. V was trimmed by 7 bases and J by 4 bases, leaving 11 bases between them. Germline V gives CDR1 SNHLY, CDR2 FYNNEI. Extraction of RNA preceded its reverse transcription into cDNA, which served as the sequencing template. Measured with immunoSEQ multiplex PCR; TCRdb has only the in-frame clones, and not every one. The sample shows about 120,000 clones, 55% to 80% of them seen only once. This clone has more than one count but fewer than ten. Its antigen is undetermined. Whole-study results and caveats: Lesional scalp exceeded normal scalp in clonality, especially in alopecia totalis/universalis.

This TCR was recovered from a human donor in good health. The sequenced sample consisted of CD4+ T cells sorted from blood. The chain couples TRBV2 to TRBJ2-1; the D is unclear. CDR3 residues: CASTLDGYNEQFF. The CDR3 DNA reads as TGTGCCAGCACCCTGGACGGTTACAATGAGCAGTTCTTC.